Here is one T cell receptor (beta chain) with its context. Antigen specificity is unknown. Genes and germline are mouse. The read ends 1 residue shy of where the CDR3 ends; the end is completed using the germline J gene. The ends were cut back, 3 bases at V and 1 base at J, with 7 bases in the middle. Germline CDR1 and CDR2: KGHPV and FQNQEV (reference sequence). The CDR3 contains 14 residues. Survey-depth TCRbeta CDR3 sequencing reported V/J genes and productive frequencies. Profiling relied on immunoSEQ multiplex PCR, and the TCRdb table lists in-frame clones only, not all of them. The sample has fewer than 7,500 clones, 40% to 60% seen once. The source of the sample is a study of tissue T cells after allogeneic stem cell transplantation. Overall study findings and caveats: Only a limited share of tissue TCRs appeared in blood or spleen.

As for time point: mouse harvest day 7 after allogeneic transplant. Tail vein injection delivered 10^7 T-cell-depleted bone marrow cells and 10^6 splenic CD5+ T cells. The material sequenced was gut tissue. The receptor comes from a female BALB/c mouse given C57BL/6 T cells with graft-versus-host disease after an allogeneic hematopoietic cell transplant. The genes are TRBV26 and TRBJ2-1; D is possibly TRBD2 (5 bases). The CDR3 is CASSLAGNYAEQFF. CDR3 DNA, as far as it was read: TGTGCCAGCAGTCTCGCTGGGAACTATGCTGAGCAGTTC.